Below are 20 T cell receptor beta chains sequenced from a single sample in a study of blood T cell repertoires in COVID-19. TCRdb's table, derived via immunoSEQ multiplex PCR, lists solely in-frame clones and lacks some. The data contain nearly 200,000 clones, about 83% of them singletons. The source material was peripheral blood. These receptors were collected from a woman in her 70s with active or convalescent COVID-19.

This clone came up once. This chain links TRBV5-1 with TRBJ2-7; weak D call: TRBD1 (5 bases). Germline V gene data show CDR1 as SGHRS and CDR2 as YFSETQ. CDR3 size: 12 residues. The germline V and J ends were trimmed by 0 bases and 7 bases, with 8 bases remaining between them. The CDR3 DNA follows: TGCGCCAGCAGCTTGGAAGGGGTTGAGCAGTACTTC. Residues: CASSLEGVEQYF.

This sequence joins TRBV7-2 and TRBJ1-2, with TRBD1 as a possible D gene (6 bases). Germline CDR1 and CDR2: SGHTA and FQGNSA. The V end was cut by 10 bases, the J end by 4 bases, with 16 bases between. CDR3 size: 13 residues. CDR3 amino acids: CAIPRGGTYGYTF. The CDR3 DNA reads TGTGCCATCCCTCGAGGGGGTACCTATGGCTACACCTTC.

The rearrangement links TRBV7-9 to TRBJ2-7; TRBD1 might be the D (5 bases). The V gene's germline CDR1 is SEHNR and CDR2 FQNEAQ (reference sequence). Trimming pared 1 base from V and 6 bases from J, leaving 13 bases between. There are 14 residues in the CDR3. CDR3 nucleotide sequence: TGTGCCAGCAGCTTAGGGGGCGCTTTGTTCGAGCAGTACTTC. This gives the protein CASSLGGALFEQYF.

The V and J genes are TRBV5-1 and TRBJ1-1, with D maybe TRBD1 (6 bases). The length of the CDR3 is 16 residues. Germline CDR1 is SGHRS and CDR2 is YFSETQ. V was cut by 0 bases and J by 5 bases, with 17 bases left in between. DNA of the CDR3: TGCGCCAGCAGCTTGGAGGGCAGGGGAGAGTCAACTGAAGCTTTCTTT. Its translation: CASSLEGRGESTEAFF.

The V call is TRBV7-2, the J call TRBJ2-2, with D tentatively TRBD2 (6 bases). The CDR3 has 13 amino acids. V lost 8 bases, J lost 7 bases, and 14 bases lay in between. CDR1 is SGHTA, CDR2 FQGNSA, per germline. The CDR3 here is CASARESGGELFF. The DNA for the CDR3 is TGTGCCAGCGCGCGGGAATCCGGCGGGGAGCTGTTTTTT.

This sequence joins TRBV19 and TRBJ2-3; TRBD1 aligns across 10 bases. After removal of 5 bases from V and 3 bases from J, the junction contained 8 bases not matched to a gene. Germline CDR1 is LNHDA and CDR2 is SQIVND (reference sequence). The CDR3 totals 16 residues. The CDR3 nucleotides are TGTGCCAGTAGTGTTAGACAGGGGGCCTCAACAGATACGCAGTATTTT. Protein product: CASSVRQGASTDTQYF.

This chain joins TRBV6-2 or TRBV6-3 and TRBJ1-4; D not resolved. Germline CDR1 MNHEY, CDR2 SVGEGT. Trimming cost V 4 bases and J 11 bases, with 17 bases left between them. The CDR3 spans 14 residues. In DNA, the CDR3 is TGTGCCAGCAGTTTAACTCCTCGCGCTGGTAAACTGTTTTTT. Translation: CASSLTPRAGKLFF.

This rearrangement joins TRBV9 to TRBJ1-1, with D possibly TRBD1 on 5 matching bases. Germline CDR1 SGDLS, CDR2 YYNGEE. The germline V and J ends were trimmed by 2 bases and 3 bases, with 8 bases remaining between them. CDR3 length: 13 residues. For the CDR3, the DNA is TGTGCCAGCAGCGTTGGGGCTGACACTGAAGCTTTCTTT. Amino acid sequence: CASSVGADTEAFF.

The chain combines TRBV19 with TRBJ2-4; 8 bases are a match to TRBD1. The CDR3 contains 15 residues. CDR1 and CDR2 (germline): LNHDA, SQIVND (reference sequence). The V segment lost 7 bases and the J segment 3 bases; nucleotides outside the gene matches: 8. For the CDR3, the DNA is TGTGCCAGTAACGACAGGGGAATCGGCAAAAACATTCAGTACTTC. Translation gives CASNDRGIGKNIQYF. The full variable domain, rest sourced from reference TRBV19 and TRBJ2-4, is DGGITQSPKYLFRKEGQNVTLSCEQNLNHDAMYWYRQDPGQGLRLIYYSQIVNDFQKGDIAEGYSVSREKKESFPLTVTSAQKNPTAFYLCASNDRGIGKNIQYFGAGTRLSVL.

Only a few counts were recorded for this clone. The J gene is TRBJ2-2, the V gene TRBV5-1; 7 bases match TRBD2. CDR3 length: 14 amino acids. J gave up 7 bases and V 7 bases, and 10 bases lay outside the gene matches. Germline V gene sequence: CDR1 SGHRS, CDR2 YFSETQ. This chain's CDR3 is CASSRRERIGELFF. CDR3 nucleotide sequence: TGCGCCAGCTCGAGGCGGGAGCGCATCGGGGAGCTGTTTTTT.

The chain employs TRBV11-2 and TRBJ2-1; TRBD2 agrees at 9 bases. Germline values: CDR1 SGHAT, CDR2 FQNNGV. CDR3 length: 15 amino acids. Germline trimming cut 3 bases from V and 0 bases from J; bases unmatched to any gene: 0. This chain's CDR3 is CASSFSGSSYNEQFF. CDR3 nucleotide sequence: TGTGCCAGCAGCTTTAGCGGGAGCTCCTACAATGAGCAGTTCTTC.

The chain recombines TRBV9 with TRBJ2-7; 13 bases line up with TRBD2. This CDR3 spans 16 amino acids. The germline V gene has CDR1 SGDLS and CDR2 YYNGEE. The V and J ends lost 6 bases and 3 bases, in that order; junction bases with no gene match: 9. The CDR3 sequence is CASTRGLAGEGYEQYF. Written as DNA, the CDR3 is TGTGCCAGCACACGAGGACTAGCGGGAGAGGGCTACGAGCAGTACTTC.

The CDR3 DNA reads TGTGCCAGCAGTTTCTTGGGGAGGGGGGACTATGGCTACACCTTC. The encoded protein is CASSFLGRGDYGYTF. The chain uses TRBV28 and TRBJ1-2; a possible D gene is TRBD1 (6 bases). The V gene lost 3 bases and the J gene lost 3 bases, with 14 bases spanning the gap. The germline V gene encodes CDR1 MDHEN and CDR2 SYDVKM. The CDR3 is 15 residues long.

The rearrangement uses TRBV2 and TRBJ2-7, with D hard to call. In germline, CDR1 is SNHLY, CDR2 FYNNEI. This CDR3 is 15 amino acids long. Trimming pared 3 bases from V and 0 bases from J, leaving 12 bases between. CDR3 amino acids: CASSDVVGSSYEQYF. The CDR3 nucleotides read TGTGCCAGCAGTGACGTCGTGGGCAGCTCCTACGAGCAGTACTTC.

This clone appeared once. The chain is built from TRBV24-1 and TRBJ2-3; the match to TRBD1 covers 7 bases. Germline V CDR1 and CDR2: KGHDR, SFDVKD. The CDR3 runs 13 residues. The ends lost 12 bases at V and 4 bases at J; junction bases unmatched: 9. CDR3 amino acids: CALDRDRADTQYF. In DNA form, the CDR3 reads TGTGCCCTCGACAGGGATAGGGCAGATACGCAGTATTTT.

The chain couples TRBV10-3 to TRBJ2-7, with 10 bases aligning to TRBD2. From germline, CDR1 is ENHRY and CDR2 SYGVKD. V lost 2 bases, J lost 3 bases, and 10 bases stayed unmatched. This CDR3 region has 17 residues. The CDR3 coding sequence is TGTGCCATCAGTGAGGCCAAGCCGGGACTAGCGATCTACGAGCAGTACTTC. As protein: CAISEAKPGLAIYEQYF.

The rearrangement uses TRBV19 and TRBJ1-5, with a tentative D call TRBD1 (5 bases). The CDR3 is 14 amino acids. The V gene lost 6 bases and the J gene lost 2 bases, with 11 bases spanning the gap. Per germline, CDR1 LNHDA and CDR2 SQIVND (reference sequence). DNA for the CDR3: TGTGCCAGTAGCCCAGGCAGGGGCAATCAGCCCCAGCATTTT. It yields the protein CASSPGRGNQPQHF.

The CDR3: CATRQQETQYF. The CDR3 nucleotides are TGTGCCACCCGACAGCAAGAGACCCAGTACTTC. J is TRBJ2-5 and V is TRBV10-3; tentative D call: TRBD1 (5 bases). Trimming left V 10 bases short and J 2 bases short, with 8 bases between. Germline CDR1 reads ENHRY; CDR2 reads SYGVKD. This CDR3 comprises 11 residues.

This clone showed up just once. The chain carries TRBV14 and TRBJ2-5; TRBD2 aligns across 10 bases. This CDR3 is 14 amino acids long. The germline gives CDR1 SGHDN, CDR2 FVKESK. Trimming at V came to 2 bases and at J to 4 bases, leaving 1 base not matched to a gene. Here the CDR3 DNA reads TGTGCCAGCAGCCAACTAGCGGGAGTAGAGACCCAGTACTTC. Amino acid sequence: CASSQLAGVETQYF.

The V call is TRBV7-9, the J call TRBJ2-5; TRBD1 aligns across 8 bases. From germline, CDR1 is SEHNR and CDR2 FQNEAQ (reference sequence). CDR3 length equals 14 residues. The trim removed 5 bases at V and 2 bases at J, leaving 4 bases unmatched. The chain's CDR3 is CASSPGQGQETQYF. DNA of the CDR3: TGTGCCAGCAGCCCCGGACAGGGTCAAGAGACCCAGTACTTC.